This TCR beta chain is drawn from a study of identical twins. J lost 4 bases, V lost 6 bases, and 6 bases had no gene match. The CDR3 sequence is 15 residues long. This clonotype was observed many times. Antigen unknown. TCRdb used MiXCR to reprocess the 5' RACE reads, holding one entry per CDR3 protein. The table includes 1.5 million to 2 million distinct CDR3 sequences, around 29% detected once. General study points: Diverse VJ usage suggested most zero-insertion clonotypes were not invariant T cells. Abundant beta clonotypes from cord blood had fewer insertions, unlike memory repertoires, which showed none. Twin-shared out-of-frame alpha sequences were enriched for low generation probability.

The origin of this receptor is a newborn girl in good health. V and J are TRBV12-3 or TRBV12-4 and TRBJ1-2, with 12 bases aligning to TRBD1. Sample: cord blood. This chain's CDR3 is CASSLGQGAVYGYTF. The DNA for the CDR3 is TGTGCCAGCAGCCTGGGACAGGGGGCGGTCTATGGCTACACCTTC.